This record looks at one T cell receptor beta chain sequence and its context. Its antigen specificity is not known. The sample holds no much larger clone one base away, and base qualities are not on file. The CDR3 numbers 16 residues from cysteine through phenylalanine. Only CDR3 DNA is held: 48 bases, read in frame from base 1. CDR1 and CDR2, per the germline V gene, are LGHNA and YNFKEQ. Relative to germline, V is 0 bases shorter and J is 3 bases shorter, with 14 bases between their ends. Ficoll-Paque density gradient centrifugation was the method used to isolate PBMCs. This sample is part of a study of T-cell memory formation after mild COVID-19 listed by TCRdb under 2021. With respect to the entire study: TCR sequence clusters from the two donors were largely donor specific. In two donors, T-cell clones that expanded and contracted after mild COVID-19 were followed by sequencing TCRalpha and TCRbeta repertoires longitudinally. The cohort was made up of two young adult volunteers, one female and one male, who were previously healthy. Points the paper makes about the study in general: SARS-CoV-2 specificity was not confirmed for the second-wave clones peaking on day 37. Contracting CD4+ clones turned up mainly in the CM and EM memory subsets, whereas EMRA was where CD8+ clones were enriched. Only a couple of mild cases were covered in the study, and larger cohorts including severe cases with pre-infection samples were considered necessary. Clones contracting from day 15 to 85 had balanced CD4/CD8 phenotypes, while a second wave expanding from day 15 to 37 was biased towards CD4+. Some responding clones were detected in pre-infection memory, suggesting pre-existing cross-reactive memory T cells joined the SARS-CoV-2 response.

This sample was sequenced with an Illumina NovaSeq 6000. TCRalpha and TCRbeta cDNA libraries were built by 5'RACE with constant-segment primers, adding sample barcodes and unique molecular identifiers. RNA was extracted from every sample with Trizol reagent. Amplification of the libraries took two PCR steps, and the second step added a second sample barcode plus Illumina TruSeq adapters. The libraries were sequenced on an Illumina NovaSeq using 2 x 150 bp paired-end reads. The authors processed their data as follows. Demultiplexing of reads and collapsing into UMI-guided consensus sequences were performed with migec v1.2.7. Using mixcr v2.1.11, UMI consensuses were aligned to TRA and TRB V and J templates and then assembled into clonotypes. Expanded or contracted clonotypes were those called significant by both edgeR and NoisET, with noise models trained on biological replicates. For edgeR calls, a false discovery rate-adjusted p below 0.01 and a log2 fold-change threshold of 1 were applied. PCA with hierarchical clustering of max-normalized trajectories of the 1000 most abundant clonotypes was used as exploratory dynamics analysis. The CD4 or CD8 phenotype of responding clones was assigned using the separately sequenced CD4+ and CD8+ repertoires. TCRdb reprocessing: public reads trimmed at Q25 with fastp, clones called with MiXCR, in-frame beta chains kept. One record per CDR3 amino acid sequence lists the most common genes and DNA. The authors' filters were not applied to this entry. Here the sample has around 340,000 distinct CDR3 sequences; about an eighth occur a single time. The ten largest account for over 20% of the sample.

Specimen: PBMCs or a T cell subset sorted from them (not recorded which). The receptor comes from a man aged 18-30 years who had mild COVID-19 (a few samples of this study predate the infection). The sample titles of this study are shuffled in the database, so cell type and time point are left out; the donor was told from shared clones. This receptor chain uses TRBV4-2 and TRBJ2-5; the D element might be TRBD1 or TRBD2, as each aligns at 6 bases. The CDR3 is CASSQDPRGPKETQYF. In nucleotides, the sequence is TGTGCCAGCAGCCAAGATCCCCGGGGGCCGAAAGAGACCCAGTACTTC.